This TCR beta chain was recovered during a study of cytomegalovirus exposure and HLA in healthy donors. Findings and limits, study-wide: A few CMV-associated chains were confirmed in vitro to be specific for CMV antigens. Immune exposure information available was restricted to CMV serostatus.

Both 60 Vbeta primers and 13 Jbeta primers went into the PCR. Profiled with immunoSEQ multiplex PCR; TCRdb holds only in-frame clones, not every one. This sample has under 120,000 clones; approximately 80% occur once, and the top ten carry around 5.1%. There are 14 residues in the CDR3. The germline V gene has CDR1 SGHTA and CDR2 FQGNSA. Trimming shortened V by 5 bases and J by 8 bases, and 18 bases separated the two germline ends. Note on this clone: What it binds is unknown.

This rearrangement joins TRBV7-2 to TRBJ1-2, with D perhaps TRBD1 (5 bases). The TCR sequence derives from a female donor in good health and CMV-seropositive. Input material: PBMCs. In DNA, the CDR3 is TGTGCCAGCAGCCCCGGCGGGACGGTTTACGGCTACACCTTC. It encodes CASSPGGTVYGYTF. Supplemented by reference TRBV7-2 and TRBJ1-2, the full variable domain reads GAGVSQSPSNKVTEKGKDVELRCDPISGHTALYWYRQSLGQGLEFLIYFQGNSAPDKSGLPSDRFSAERTGGSVSTLTIQRTQQEDSAVYLCASSPGGTVYGYTFGSGTRLTVV.